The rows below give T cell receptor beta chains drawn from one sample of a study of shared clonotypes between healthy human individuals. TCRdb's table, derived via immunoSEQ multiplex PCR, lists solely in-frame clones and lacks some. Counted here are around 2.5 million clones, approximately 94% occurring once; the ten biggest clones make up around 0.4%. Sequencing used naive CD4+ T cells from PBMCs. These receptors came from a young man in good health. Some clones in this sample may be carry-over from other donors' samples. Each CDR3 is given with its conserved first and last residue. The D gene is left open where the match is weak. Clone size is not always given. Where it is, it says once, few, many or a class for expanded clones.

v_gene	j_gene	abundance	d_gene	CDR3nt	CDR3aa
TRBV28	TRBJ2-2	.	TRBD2	TGTGCCAGCAGTTCCCTATGGGGGAGGGCCATGCCCGGGGAGCTGTTTTTT	CASSSLWGRAMPGELFF
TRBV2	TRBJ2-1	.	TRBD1	TGTGCCAGCAGTGACTCCGGGACAGGTATATGGGGCGAGCAGTTCTTC	CASSDSGTGIWGEQFF
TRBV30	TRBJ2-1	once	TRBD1	TGTGCCTGGAGTGATCGGACAGGGGGCCTCGCCTACAATGAGCAGTTCTTC	CAWSDRTGGLAYNEQFF
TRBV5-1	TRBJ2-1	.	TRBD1	TGCGCCAGCAGCTTGGTGACAGGGGCTGCCTACAATGAGCAGTTCTTC	CASSLVTGAAYNEQFF
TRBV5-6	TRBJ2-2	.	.	TGTGCCAGCAGCTTGATGCGACAGGCGAGAATAACCGGGGAGCTGTTTTTT	CASSLMRQARITGELFF
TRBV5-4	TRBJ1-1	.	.	TGTGCCAGCAGCCAGGGGCTCGGGAACACTGAAGCTTTCTTT	CASSQGLGNTEAFF
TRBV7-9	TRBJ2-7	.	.	TGTGCCAGCAGCTTAGCGGACCCCTACGAGCAGTACTTC	CASSLADPYEQYF
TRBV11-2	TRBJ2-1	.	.	TGTGCCAGCAGCTTGACGTCCTACAATGAGCAGTTCTTC	CASSLTSYNEQFF
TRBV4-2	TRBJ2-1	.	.	TGTGCCAGCAGCCAAGGGGAGGGGGTCGCGAGCAATGAGCAGTTCTTC	CASSQGEGVASNEQFF
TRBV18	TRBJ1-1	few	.	TGTGCCAGCTCACCCATGTGGGGGGCTGGTACTGAAGCTTTCTTT	CASSPMWGAGTEAFF
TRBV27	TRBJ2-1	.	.	TGTGCCAGCAGTCGGTCGGGAGTGAACTACAATGAGCAGTTCTTC	CASSRSGVNYNEQFF
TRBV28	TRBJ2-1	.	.	TGTGCCAGCAGCCTGCTTGGGAGAGGGGGGTCAAATGAGCAGTTCTTC	CASSLLGRGGSNEQFF
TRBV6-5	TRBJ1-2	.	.	TGTGCCAGCAGTTACTCGCCGGCAGGAGGCGGCTACACCTTC	CASSYSPAGGGYTF
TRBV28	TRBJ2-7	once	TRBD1	TGTGCCAGCAGCTTAGACAGGGCCCACGAGCAGTACTTC	CASSLDRAHEQYF
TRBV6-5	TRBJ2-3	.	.	TGTGCCAGCAGTTACATTACTGGCACAGATACGCAGTATTTT	CASSYITGTDTQYF
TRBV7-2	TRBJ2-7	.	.	TGTGCCAGCAGCTCTACAGCGTACGAGCAGTACTTC	CASSSTAYEQYF
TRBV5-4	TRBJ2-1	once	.	TGTGCCAGCACCCCAGCAAGCGGATCCTACAATGAGCAGTTCTTC	CASTPASGSYNEQFF
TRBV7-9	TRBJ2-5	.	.	TGTGCCAGCAGACGCCCCGGGGGATACCAAGAGACCCAGTACTTC	CASRRPGGYQETQYF
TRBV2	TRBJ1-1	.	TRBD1	TGTGCCAGCATTACAGGGGGCACCTCGAACACTGAAGCTTTCTTT	CASITGGTSNTEAFF
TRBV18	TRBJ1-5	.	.	TGTGCCAGCTCACCACCGGGGTATAGCAATCAGCCCCAGCATTTT	CASSPPGYSNQPQHF
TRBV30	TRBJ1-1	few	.	TGTGCCTGGGTCGGGATAGGGGGTGAAGCTTTCTTT	CAWVGIGGEAFF
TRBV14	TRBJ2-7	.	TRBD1	TGTGCCAGCAGCCAATGGGACAGGGGCAACGACGAGCAGTACTTC	CASSQWDRGNDEQYF
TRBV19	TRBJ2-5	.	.	TGTGCCAGTAGTACTATCGAGGGGCAAGAGACCCAGTACTTC	CASSTIEGQETQYF
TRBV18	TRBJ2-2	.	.	TGTGCCAGCTCACCTAATATAGCGGAAAAGGCCGGGGAGCTGTTTTTT	CASSPNIAEKAGELFF
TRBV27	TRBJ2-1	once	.	TGTGCCAGCAGTTGGAGGGGCCAGGGGTTCTTTCCTTCCCACAATGAGCAGTTCTTC	CASSWRGQGFFPSHNEQFF
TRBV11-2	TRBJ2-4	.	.	TGTGCCAGCAGCCCAACTGGACTAGCCAAAAACATTCAGTACTTC	CASSPTGLAKNIQYF
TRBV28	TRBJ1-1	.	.	TGTGCCAGCAGCCGTCGGGGAGACACCCTTGAAGCTTTCTTT	CASSRRGDTLEAFF
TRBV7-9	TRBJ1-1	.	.	TGTGCCAGCAGCCGTCTTAAGGGTGCTGAAGCTTTCTTT	CASSRLKGAEAFF
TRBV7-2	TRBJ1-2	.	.	TGTGCCAGCAGCTTAGAGTGGCAGGGGAACTATGGCTACACCTTC	CASSLEWQGNYGYTF
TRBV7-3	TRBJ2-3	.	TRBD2	TGTGCCAGCAGCTTATTCGCTAGCGGGAGAGCAGATACGCAGTATTTT	CASSLFASGRADTQYF
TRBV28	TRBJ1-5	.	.	TGTGCCAGCAGTAGCGGGTCAGGCAATCAGCCCCAGCATTTT	CASSSGSGNQPQHF
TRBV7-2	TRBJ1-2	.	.	TGTGCCAGCAGCGAGTCGGGATATGGCTACACCTTC	CASSESGYGYTF
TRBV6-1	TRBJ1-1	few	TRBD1	TGTGCCAGCAGGGTGGGACAGGGCTGGAACACTGAAGCTTTCTTT	CASRVGQGWNTEAFF
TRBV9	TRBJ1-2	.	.	TGTGCCAGCAGCGCCGGAGGATCCTATGGCTACACCTTC	CASSAGGSYGYTF
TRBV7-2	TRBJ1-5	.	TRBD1	TGTGCCAGCAGCTTATTCGACAGGGGGAATCAGCCCCAGCATTTT	CASSLFDRGNQPQHF
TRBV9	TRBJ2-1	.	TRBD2	TGTGCCAGCAGCGTAGCTGGAGCGGGAGGACCCTACAATGAGCAGTTCTTC	CASSVAGAGGPYNEQFF
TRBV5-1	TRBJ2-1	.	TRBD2	TGCGCCAGCAGCTTGGCCTTGTCTAGCGGAACCTATAGCTCCTACAATGAGCAGTTCTTC	CASSLALSSGTYSSYNEQFF
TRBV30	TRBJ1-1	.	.	TGTGCCTGGAGGCAGGGGAGCACTGAAGCTTTCTTT	CAWRQGSTEAFF
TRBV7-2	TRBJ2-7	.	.	TGTGCCAGCAGCCAGTTACCCGGGACATCCTACGAGCAGTACTTC	CASSQLPGTSYEQYF
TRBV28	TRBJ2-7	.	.	TGTGCCAGCACTTCCGGTGGGCCAGGAACCTACGAGCAGTACTTC	CASTSGGPGTYEQYF
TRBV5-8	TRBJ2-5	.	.	TGTGCCAGCAGCTTGGGTGTGACACGCCAAGAGACCCAGTACTTC	CASSLGVTRQETQYF
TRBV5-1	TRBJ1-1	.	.	TGCGCCAGCAGCCGGTTACAGGGGAACACTGAAGCTTTCTTT	CASSRLQGNTEAFF
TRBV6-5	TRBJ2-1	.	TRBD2	TGTGCCAGCAGTGTTGGGACTAGCGGGAGAAATGAGCAGTTCTTC	CASSVGTSGRNEQFF
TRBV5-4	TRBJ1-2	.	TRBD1	TGTGCCAGCAGGTTCCTCCGCCGGGACAGCAATCTATATGGCTACACCTTC	CASRFLRRDSNLYGYTF
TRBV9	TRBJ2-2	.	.	TGTGCCAGCACCCCTCGTGGCACCGGGGAGCTGTTTTTT	CASTPRGTGELFF
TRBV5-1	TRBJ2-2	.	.	TGCGCCAGCAGCTTGGGGACCCCAACCGGGGAGCTGTTTTTT	CASSLGTPTGELFF
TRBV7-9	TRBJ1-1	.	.	TGTGCCAGCAGCTTAGAAACGGGGGGGACTGAAGCTTTCTTT	CASSLETGGTEAFF
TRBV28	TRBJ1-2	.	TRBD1	TGTGCCAGCAGTTTTGGACAGGGCTATGGCTACACCTTC	CASSFGQGYGYTF
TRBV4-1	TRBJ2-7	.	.	TGCGCCAGCAGCCAACCCAGCCCCGGGACGGCTTACGAGCAGTACTTC	CASSQPSPGTAYEQYF
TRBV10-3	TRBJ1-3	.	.	TGTGCCATCAGTGATGGACCGAACTCTGGAAACACCATATATTTT	CAISDGPNSGNTIYF
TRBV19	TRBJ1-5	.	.	TGTGCCAGTAGTAAGGGCAATCAGCCCCAGCATTTT	CASSKGNQPQHF
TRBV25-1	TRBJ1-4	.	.	TGTGCCAGCAGTGCACCTACAGGGGAAAAACTGTTTTTT	CASSAPTGEKLFF
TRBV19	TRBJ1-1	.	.	TGTGCCAGTAGTTTCCTCACGGGGGGCGGAAACACTGAAGCTTTCTTT	CASSFLTGGGNTEAFF
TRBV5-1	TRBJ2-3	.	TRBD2	TGCGCCAGCAGACCAAGCGGGAGGGTGGATACGCAGTATTTT	CASRPSGRVDTQYF
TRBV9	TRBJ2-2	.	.	TGTGCCAGCAGCGTACTCAGCGGGTGGGCCGGGGAGCTGTTTTTT	CASSVLSGWAGELFF
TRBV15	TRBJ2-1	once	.	TGTGCCACCAGCAGAGACATTCAGGGGAGCTCCTACAATGAGCAGTTCTTC	CATSRDIQGSSYNEQFF
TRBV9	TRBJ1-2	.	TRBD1	TGTGCCAGCAGCGTAGCGGGACAGGGTAACTATGGCTACACCTTC	CASSVAGQGNYGYTF